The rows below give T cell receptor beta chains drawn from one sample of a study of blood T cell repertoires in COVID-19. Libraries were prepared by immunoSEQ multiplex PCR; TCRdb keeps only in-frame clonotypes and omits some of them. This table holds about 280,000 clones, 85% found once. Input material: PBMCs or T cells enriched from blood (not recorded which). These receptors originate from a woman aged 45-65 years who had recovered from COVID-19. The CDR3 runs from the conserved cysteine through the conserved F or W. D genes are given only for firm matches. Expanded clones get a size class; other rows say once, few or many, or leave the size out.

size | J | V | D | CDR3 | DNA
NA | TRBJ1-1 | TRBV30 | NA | CAWSVRRMTEAFF | TGTGCCTGGAGTGTACGGAGGATGACTGAAGCTTTCTTT
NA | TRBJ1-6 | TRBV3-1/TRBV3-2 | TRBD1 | CASSRPGQGNSPLHF | TGTGCCAGCAGCCGTCCGGGACAGGGGAATTCACCCCTCCACTTT
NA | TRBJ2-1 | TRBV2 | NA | CASSRGVNEQFF | TGTGCCAGCAGCAGGGGTGTGAATGAGCAGTTCTTC
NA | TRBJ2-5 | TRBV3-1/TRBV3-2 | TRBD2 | CASSPFGGETQYF | TGTGCCAGCAGCCCCTTCGGGGGGGAGACCCAGTACTTC
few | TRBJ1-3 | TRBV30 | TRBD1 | CAWVTGVNTIYF | TGTGCCTGGGTGACAGGGGTGAACACCATATATTTT
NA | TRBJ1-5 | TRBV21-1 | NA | CASSGTGKGNQPQHF | TGTGCCAGCAGTGGGACAGGGAAGGGCAATCAGCCCCAGCATTTT
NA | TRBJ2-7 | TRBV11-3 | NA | CASIHRGWGNEQYF | TGTGCCAGCATCCACAGAGGGTGGGGAAACGAGCAGTACTTC
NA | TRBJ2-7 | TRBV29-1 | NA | CSVVLLAGLLGEQYF | TGCAGCGTTGTCCTTCTTGCAGGGCTTTTGGGGGAGCAGTACTTC
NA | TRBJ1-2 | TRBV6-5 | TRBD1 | CASRRALTGRYGYTF | TGTGCCAGCAGAAGGGCCCTGACAGGGCGCTATGGCTACACCTTC
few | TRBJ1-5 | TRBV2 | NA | CASSEADSQFNQPQHF | TGTGCCAGCAGTGAAGCAGACAGCCAGTTTAATCAGCCCCAGCATTTT
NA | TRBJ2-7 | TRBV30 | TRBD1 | CAWSVGTVYEQYF | TGTGCCTGGAGCGTAGGGACAGTCTACGAGCAGTACTTC
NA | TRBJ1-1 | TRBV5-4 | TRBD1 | CASSKGQGLNTEAFF | TGTGCCAGCAGCAAGGGACAGGGCCTGAACACTGAAGCTTTCTTT
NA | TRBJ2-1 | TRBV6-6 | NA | CASSYQYNEQFF | TGTGCCAGCAGTTACCAATACAATGAGCAGTTCTTC
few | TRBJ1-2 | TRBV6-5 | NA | CASSRAGNYGYTF | TGTGCCAGCAGCCGGGCGGGAAACTATGGCTACACCTTC
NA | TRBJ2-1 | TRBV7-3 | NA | CASSLTIQSNEQFF | TGTGCCAGCAGCTTGACTATCCAATCCAATGAGCAGTTCTTC
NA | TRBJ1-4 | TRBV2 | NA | CASRTPWNEKLFF | TGTGCCAGCAGAACTCCGTGGAATGAAAAACTGTTTTTT
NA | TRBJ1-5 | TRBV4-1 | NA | CASSQDLDQPQHF | TGCGCCAGCAGCCAAGATTTAGATCAGCCCCAGCATTTT
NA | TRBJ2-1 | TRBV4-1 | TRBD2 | CASSLRTSSYNEQFF | TGCGCCAGCAGCCTAAGGACTAGCTCCTACAATGAGCAGTTCTTC
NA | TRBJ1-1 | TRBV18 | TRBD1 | CASSQSTGENTEAFF | TGTGCCAGCTCACAAAGTACAGGGGAGAACACTGAAGCTTTCTTT
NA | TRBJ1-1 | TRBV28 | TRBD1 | CASPGGQGDPNTEAFF | TGTGCCAGCCCTGGGGGACAGGGGGACCCGAACACTGAAGCTTTCTTT
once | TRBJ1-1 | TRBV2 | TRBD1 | CASSETGDSVDTEAFF | TGTGCCAGCAGTGAAACCGGGGACAGTGTCGACACTGAAGCTTTCTTT
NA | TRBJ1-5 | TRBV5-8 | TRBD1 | CASSSAGQAAWSNQPQHF | TGTGCCAGCAGCTCGGCTGGACAGGCGGCATGGAGCAATCAGCCCCAGCATTTT
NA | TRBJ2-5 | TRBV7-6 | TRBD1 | CASSLVRDRVPWETQYF | TGTGCCAGCAGCTTGGTCCGGGACAGGGTCCCTTGGGAGACCCAGTACTTC
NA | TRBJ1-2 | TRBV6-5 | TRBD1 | CASSYLTGATNYGYTF | TGTGCCAGCAGTTACCTTACAGGGGCTACTAACTATGGCTACACCTTC
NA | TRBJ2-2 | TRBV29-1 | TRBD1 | CSAHESGGTGELFF | TGCAGCGCGCATGAGTCAGGGGGTACCGGGGAGCTGTTTTTT
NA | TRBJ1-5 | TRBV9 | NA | CASSPRTRGGNQPQHF | TGTGCCAGCAGCCCCCGAACCAGGGGTGGCAATCAGCCCCAGCATTTT
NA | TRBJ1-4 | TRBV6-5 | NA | CASSRGHDEKLFF | TGTGCCAGCAGTCGAGGACACGATGAAAAACTGTTTTTT
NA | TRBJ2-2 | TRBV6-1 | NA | CASSETKPGELFF | TGTGCCAGCAGTGAAACAAAACCCGGGGAGCTGTTTTTT
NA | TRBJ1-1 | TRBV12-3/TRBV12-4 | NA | CASSRSNTEAFF | TGTGCCAGCAGTCGGTCGAACACTGAAGCTTTCTTT
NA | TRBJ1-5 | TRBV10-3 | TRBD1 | CAIRSTGASNQPQHF | TGTGCCATCAGATCGACAGGGGCGAGCAATCAGCCCCAGCATTTT
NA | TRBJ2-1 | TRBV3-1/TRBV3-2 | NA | CASSQDSSYNEQFF | TGTGCCAGCAGCCAAGATTCTAGTTACAATGAGCAGTTCTTC
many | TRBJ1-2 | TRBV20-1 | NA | CSAKSPGDYTF | TGCAGTGCTAAAAGTCCAGGGGACTACACCTTC